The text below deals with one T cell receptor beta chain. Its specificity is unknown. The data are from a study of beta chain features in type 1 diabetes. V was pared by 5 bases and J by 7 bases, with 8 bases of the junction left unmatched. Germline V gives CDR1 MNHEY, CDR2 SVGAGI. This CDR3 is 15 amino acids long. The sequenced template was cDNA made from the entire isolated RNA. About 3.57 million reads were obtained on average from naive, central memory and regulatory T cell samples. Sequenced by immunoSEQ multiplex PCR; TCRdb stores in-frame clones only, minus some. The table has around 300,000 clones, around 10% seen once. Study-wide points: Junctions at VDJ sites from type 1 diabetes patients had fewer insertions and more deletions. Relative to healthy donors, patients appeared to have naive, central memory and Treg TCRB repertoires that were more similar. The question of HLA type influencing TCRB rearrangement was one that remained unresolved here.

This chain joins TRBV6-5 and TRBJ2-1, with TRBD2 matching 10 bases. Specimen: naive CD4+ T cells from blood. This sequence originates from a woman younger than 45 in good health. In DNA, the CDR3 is TGTGCCAGCAGTCATTCTAGCGGGAGAGTGAATGAGCAGTTCTTC. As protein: CASSHSSGRVNEQFF.